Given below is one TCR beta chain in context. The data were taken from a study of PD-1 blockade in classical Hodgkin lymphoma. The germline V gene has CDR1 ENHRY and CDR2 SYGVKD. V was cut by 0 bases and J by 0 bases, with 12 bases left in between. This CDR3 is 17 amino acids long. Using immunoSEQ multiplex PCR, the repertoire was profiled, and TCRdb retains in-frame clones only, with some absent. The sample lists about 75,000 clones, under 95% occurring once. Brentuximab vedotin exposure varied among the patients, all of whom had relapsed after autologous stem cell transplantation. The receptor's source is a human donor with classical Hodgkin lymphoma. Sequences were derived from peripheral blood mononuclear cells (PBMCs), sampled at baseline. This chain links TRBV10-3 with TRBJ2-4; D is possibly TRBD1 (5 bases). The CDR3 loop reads CAISESDSHLAKNIQYF. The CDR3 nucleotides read TGTGCCATCAGTGAGTCAGACAGTCACCTAGCCAAAAACATTCAGTACTTC.